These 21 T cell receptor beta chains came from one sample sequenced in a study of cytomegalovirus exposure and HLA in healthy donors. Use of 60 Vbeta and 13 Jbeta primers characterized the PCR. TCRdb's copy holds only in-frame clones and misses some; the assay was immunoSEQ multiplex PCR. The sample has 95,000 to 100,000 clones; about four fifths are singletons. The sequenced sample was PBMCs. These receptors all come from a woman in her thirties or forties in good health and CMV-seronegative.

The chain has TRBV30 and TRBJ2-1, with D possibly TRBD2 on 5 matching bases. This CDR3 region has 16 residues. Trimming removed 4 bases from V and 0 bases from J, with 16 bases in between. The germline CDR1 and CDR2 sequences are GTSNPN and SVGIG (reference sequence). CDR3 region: CAWTSGRISSYNEQFF. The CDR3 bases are TGTGCCTGGACTTCGGGGAGAATCAGCTCCTACAATGAGCAGTTCTTC.

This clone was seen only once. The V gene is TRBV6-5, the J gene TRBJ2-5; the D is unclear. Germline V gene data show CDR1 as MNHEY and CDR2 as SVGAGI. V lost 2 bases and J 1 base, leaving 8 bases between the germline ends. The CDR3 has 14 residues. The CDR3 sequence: CASSYGQVQETQYF. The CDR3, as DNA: TGTGCCAGCAGTTACGGGCAGGTCCAAGAGACCCAGTACTTC.

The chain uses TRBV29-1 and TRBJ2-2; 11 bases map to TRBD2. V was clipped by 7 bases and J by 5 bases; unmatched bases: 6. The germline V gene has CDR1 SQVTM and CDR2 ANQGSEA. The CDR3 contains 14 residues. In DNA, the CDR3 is TGCAGCGCCGATAGCGGGAGGGGTACCGGGGAGCTGTTTTTT. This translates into CSADSGRGTGELFF.

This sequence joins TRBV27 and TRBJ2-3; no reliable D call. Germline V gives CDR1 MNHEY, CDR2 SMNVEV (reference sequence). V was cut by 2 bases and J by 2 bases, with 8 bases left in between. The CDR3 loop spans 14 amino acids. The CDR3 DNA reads TGTGCCAGCAGTTTAAGTGGCCCCACAGATACGCAGTATTTT. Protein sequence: CASSLSGPTDTQYF.

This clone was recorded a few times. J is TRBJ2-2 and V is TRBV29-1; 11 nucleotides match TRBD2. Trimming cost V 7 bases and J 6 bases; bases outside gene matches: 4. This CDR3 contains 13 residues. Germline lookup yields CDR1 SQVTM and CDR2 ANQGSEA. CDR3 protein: CSGELAGAGELFF. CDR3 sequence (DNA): TGCAGCGGAGAACTAGCGGGAGCCGGGGAGCTGTTTTTT.

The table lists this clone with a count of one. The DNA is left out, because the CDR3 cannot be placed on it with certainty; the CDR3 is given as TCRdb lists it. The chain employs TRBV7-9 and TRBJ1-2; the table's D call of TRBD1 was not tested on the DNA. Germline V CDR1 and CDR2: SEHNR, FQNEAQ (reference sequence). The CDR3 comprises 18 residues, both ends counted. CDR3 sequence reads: CASSSGSLDKANNYGYTF.

For the CDR3, the DNA is TGTGCCAGCAGTGTGGACAGGGACGGCGAGCAGTACTTC. It codes for CASSVDRDGEQYF. V and J are TRBV25-1 and TRBJ2-7, with 8 bases fitting TRBD1. The length of the CDR3 is 13 residues. V shed 4 bases and J 6 bases; nucleotides not matched to a gene: 5. The germline CDR1 and CDR2 sequences are MGHDK and SYGVNS.

For the CDR3, the DNA is TGTGCCAGCAGCAACCCAAACAGGGATCGCACAGATACGCAGTATTTT. Its translation: CASSNPNRDRTDTQYF. This chain connects TRBV7-6 to TRBJ2-3; D possibly corresponds to TRBD1 (6 bases). The germline V gene encodes CDR1 SGHVS and CDR2 FNYEAQ. V was shortened by 5 bases and J by 1 base, with 16 bases between the two germline ends. This CDR3 region has 16 residues.

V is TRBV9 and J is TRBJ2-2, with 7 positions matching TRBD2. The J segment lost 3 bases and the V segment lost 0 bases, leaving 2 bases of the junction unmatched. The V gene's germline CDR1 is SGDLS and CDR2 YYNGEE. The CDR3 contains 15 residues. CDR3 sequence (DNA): TGTGCCAGCAGCGTAGTAGCGGGCGACACCGGGGAGCTGTTTTTT. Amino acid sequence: CASSVVAGDTGELFF. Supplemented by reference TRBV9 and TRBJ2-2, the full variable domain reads DSGVTQTPKHLITATGQRVTLRCSPRSGDLSVYWYQQSLDQGLQFLIQYYNGEERAKGNILERFSAQQFPDLHSELNLSSLELGDSALYFCASSVVAGDTGELFFGEGSRLTVL.

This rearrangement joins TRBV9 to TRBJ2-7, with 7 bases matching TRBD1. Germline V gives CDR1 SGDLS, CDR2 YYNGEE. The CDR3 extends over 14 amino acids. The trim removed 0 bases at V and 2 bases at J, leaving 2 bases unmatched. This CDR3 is CASSVGDRAYEQYF. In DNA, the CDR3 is TGTGCCAGCAGCGTAGGGGACAGAGCCTACGAGCAGTACTTC.

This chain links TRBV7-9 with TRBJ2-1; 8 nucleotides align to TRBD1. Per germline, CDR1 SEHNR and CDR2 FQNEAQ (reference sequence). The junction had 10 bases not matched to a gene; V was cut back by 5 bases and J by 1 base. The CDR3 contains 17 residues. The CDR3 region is CASSKGQGARSYNEQFF. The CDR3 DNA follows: TGTGCCAGCAGCAAAGGTCAGGGGGCTCGGTCCTACAATGAGCAGTTCTTC.

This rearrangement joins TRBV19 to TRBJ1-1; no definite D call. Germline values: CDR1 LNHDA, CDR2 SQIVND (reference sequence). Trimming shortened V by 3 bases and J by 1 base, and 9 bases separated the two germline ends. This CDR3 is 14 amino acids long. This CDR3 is CASSIETGNTEAFF. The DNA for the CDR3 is TGTGCCAGTAGTATTGAGACGGGGAACACTGAAGCTTTCTTT.

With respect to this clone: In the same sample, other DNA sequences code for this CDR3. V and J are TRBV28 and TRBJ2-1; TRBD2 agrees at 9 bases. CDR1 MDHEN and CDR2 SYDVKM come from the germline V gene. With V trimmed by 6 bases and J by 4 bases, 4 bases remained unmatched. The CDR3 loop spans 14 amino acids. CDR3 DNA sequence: TGTGCCAGCAGCCTCCTAGCGGGATACAATGAGCAGTTCTTC. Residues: CASSLLAGYNEQFF.

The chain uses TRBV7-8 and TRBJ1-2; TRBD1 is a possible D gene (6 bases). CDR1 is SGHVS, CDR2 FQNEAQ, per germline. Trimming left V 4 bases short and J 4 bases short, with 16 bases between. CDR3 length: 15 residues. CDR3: CASSSNREPIYGYTF. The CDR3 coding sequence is TGTGCCAGCAGCTCCAACAGGGAACCTATCTATGGCTACACCTTC.

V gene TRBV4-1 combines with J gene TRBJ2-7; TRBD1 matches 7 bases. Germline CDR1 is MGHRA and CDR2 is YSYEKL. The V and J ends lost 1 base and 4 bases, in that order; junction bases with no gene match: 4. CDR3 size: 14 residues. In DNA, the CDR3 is TGCGCCAGCAGCCAAGTGGAGACAGGGTACGAGCAGTACTTC. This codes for CASSQVETGYEQYF.

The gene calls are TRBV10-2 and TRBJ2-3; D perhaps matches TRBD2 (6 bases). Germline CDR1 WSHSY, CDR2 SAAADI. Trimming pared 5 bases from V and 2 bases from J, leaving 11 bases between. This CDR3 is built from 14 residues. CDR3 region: CASSWAGNTDTQYF. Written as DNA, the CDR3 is TGCGCCAGCAGTTGGGCGGGGAACACAGATACGCAGTATTTT.

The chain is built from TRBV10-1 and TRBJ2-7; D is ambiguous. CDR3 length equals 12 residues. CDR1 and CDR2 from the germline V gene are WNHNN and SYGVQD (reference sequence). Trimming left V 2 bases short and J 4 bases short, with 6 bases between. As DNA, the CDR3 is TGCGCCAGCAGTGAGATTGCGTACGAGCAGTACTTC. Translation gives CASSEIAYEQYF.

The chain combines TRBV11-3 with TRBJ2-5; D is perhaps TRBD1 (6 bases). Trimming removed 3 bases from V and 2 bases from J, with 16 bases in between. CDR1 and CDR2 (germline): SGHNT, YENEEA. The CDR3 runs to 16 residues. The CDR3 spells CASSLSQGRTQETQYF. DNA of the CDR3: TGTGCCAGCAGCTTGTCACAGGGACGAACACAAGAGACCCAGTACTTC.

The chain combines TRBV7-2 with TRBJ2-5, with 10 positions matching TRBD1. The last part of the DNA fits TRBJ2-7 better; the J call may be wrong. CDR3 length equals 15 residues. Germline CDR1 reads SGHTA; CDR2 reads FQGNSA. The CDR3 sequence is CASSARQGASYEQYF. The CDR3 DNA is TGTGCCAGCAGCGCTCGACAGGGGGCGTCCTACGAGCAGTACTTC.

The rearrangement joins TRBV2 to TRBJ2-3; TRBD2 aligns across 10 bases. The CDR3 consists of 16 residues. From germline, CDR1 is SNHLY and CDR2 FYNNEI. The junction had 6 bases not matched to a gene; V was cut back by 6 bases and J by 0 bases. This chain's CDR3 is CASRAGLAASTDTQYF. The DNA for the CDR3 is TGTGCCAGCAGGGCCGGACTAGCGGCTAGCACAGATACGCAGTATTTT.

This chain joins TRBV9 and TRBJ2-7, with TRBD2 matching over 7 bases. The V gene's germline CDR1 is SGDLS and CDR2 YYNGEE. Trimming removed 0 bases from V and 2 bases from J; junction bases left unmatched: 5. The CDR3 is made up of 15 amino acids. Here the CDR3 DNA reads TGTGCCAGCAGCGTAGGGCTAGCGGAGGCCTACGAGCAGTACTTC. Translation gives CASSVGLAEAYEQYF.